This T cell receptor beta chain was observed in a study of CD8+ T cells in alopecia areata. About the study: Treated individuals took tofacitinib by mouth, 5 to 10 mg twice daily. Tofacitinib was given for 6 to 18 months, then stopped for 6 months. General study points: Significant decreases in scalp clonality and expanded CD8+ clones followed tofacitinib treatment. Elevated clonality characterized lesional scalp relative to normal scalp, particularly in alopecia totalis/universalis.

Sequencing used cDNA as its template, made by extracting RNA and reverse transcribing it. The table came from immunoSEQ multiplex PCR; TCRdb's copy has only in-frame clones and leaves some out. The sample holds 150,000 to 200,000 clones; 60% to 75% are singletons and the top ten take around 14%. As regards this clone: Its antigen is as yet unknown. Different DNA sequences within this sample yield the same CDR3.

Noted treatment: oral pan-JAK inhibitor, 5-10 mg twice daily. The CDR3 consists of 11 residues. The V end was cut by 2 bases, the J end by 4 bases, with 4 bases between. Germline V gene lookup returns CDR1 GTSNPN and CDR2 SVGIG (reference sequence). The chain combines TRBV30 with TRBJ2-3, with D unclear. Sequenced here: CD4+ T cells sorted from blood, sampled at week 24, from a patient treated with tofacitinib. The sequence came from a human donor with alopecia areata. The CDR3 bases are TGTGCCTGGAGTCTAGCAGATACGCAGTATTTT. Translated, it gives CAWSLADTQYF.